This entry is about one T cell receptor (beta chain). The antigen is undetermined. This entry is derived from a study of vaccination effects on CD4 cells after COVID-19. Study information: Antigen-specific CD4+ T cells were first expanded with viral peptide pools by the ViraFEST assay and only then sequenced. It was a median of 72 days after the second dose that post-vaccine samples were obtained.

The culture ran for nine to ten days, and then CD4+ T cells were isolated. Each participant was given two doses of one vaccine (BNT162b2 or mRNA-1273). Findings of the study overall: In vaccinees who were healthy, merely 1 out of 255 vaccine-induced clones cross-reacted with common cold coronaviruses.

CDR1 is KGHSH, CDR2 LQKENI, per germline. Trimming removed 1 base from V and 0 bases from J; junction bases left unmatched: 5. This CDR3 spans 16 amino acids. Measured with immunoSEQ multiplex PCR; TCRdb has only the in-frame clones, and not every one. The data hold 47,000 or so clones, with about three quarters observed a single time. This chain connects TRBV18 to TRBJ2-7; TRBD1 matches 8 bases. This TCR derives from a human donor who received a COVID-19 vaccine. The sample consisted of CD4+ T cells from PBMCs cultured without peptide, taken after COVID-19 vaccination. CDR3 in DNA: TGTGCCAGCTCACCACTCAGGACAGGGAACTCCTACGAGCAGTACTTC. Its translation is CASSPLRTGNSYEQYF. Full variable domain (outside the CDR3, taken from reference TRBV18 and TRBJ2-7): NAGVMQNPRHLVRRRGQEARLRCSPMKGHSHVYWYRQLPEEGLKFMVYLQKENIIDESGMPKERFSAEFPKEGPSILRIQQVVRGDSAAYFCASSPLRTGNSYEQYFGPGTRLTVT.